The 32 T cell receptor beta chains below come from one sample, sequenced in a study of blood T cells in healthy people across ages. With a J-beta primer mix and a sample-barcoded 5' primer, a second PCR ran 7 to 11 cycles. TCRdb ran MiXCR on the 5' RACE reads and lists one entry per CDR3 protein. The table records under 800,000 distinct CDR3 sequences, more than 40% of them present only once. Sequencing was carried out using blood. Receptors were obtained from a woman aged 60-70 years in good health.

The chain has TRBV5-1 and TRBJ2-4; TRBD1 matches 11 bases. The J call could be wrong; TRBJ2-7 is a better fit for the DNA end. Germline-derived CDR1 and CDR2 are SGHRS and YFSETQ. CDR3 length: 15 amino acids. The CDR3 sequence is CASSRMGTGGYEQYF. The CDR3 region has the DNA TGCGCCAGCAGCCGGATGGGGACAGGGGGCTACGAGCAGTACTTC.

This clonotype came up many times. The chain combines TRBV9 with TRBJ2-1; TRBD2 agrees at 8 bases. CDR1 SGDLS and CDR2 YYNGEE come from the germline V gene. The V gene end was trimmed by 0 bases and the J gene end by 9 bases; junction bases not matched to a gene: 8. The CDR3 has 15 residues. The CDR3 is CASSVVSGGPTEQFF. CDR3 sequence (DNA): TGTGCCAGCAGCGTAGTCTCGGGGGGGCCTACTGAGCAGTTCTTC.

This clonotype was recorded at least ten times. The genes are TRBV7-9 and TRBJ2-3; D is unclear. The CDR3 totals 11 residues. Germline CDR1 reads SEHNR; CDR2 reads FQNEAQ (reference sequence). V was cut by 5 bases and J by 7 bases, with 7 bases left in between. CDR3 in DNA: TGTGCCAGCAGCGACGTATATACGCAGTATTTT. The encoded protein is CASSDVYTQYF.

This clonotype appeared a few times. This chain links TRBV20-1 with TRBJ2-1; 8 positions agree with TRBD1. The CDR3 has 16 residues. Germline V gene lookup returns CDR1 DFQATT and CDR2 SNEGSKA (reference sequence). Trimming took 0 bases from V and 5 from J; bases not matched to a gene: 9. Written as DNA, the CDR3 is TGCAGTGCTAGAGACTCGACAGGGGTGTTGAACAATGAGCAGTTCTTC. Translated: CSARDSTGVLNNEQFF.

This clonotype has just a few counts. The chain combines TRBV6-1 with TRBJ1-5; possibly TRBD1 for D (5 bases). CDR3 size: 15 residues. Deletions cut 1 base from V and 0 bases from J, with 7 bases between. Germline lookup yields CDR1 MNHNS and CDR2 SASEGT. CDR3 loop: CASSEGGYSNQPQHF. Written as DNA, the CDR3 is TGTGCCAGCAGTGAAGGGGGGTATAGCAATCAGCCCCAGCATTTT.

This chain uses TRBV7-6 with TRBJ2-7; 9 nucleotides match TRBD1. The CDR3 runs to 15 residues. Trimming at V came to 4 bases and at J to 9 bases, leaving 13 bases not matched to a gene. Germline CDR1 reads SGHVS; CDR2 reads FNYEAQ. The CDR3 spells CASSSGTGQKIWQYF. CDR3 nucleotide sequence: TGTGCCAGCAGCTCGGGGACAGGGCAGAAGATATGGCAGTACTTC. Full variable domain (remainder filled in from reference TRBV7-6 and TRBJ2-7): GAGVSQSPRYKVTKRGQDVALRCDPISGHVSLYWYRQALGQGPEFLTYFNYEAQQDKSGLPNDRFSAERPEGSISTLTIQRTEQRDSAMYRCASSSGTGQKIWQYFGPGTRLTVT.

The chain is built from TRBV7-2 and TRBJ2-2; 7 nucleotides agree with TRBD1. Germline V gene sequence: CDR1 SGHTA, CDR2 FQGNSA. V was clipped by 1 base and J by 6 bases; unmatched bases: 2. This CDR3 contains 14 residues. DNA for the CDR3: TGTGCCAGCAGCTTAGACAGGGGTCCCGGGGAGCTGTTTTTT. This gives the protein CASSLDRGPGELFF.

Worth noting for this clonotype: This may be a read error, as it is one base from a much larger clone. This chain joins TRBV9 and TRBJ2-1, with 8 nucleotides matching TRBD2. The CDR3 totals 16 residues. Germline V gene lookup returns CDR1 SGDLS and CDR2 YYNGEE. For the CDR3, the DNA is TGTGCCAACAGCGCGGACAGCGGGAGTCTCTTCGATGAGCAGTTCTTC. Translating gives CANSADSGSLFDEQFF.

The rearrangement joins TRBV6-2 or TRBV6-3 to TRBJ2-1; D unclear. The germline V and J ends were trimmed by 4 bases and 7 bases, with 8 bases remaining between them. This CDR3 is built from 12 residues. Germline V lookup: CDR1 MNHEY, CDR2 SVGEGT. CDR3 region: CASSSISNEQFF. In DNA form, the CDR3 reads TGTGCCAGCAGTTCCATTTCAAATGAGCAGTTCTTC.

J is TRBJ2-2 and V is TRBV9; D may be TRBD2 (6 bases). CDR1 and CDR2 from the germline V gene are SGDLS and YYNGEE. V gave up 3 bases and J gave up 7 bases, with 16 bases separating them. The length of the CDR3 is 15 residues. Written as DNA, the CDR3 is TGTGCCAGCAGCGAGTCCGGAGGGCTGGTCGGGGAGCTGTTTTTT. Amino acid sequence: CASSESGGLVGELFF. Full variable domain (rest looked up from reference TRBV9 and TRBJ2-2): DSGVTQTPKHLITATGQRVTLRCSPRSGDLSVYWYQQSLDQGLQFLIQYYNGEERAKGNILERFSAQQFPDLHSELNLSSLELGDSALYFCASSESGGLVGELFFGEGSRLTVL.

The V call is TRBV6-5, the J call TRBJ2-1; 7 bases fit TRBD2. The CDR3 is 13 amino acids. CDR1 MNHEY and CDR2 SVGAGI come from the germline V gene. Unmatched junction bases numbered 7, after V lost 2 bases and J lost 12 bases. The chain's CDR3 is CASSYTYQRGQFF. CDR3 DNA sequence: TGTGCCAGCAGTTACACCTATCAGCGGGGGCAGTTCTTC.

About this clonotype itself: The germline gene is not matched at one end of the junction; a read error may be the cause. The chain uses TRBV25-1 and TRBJ2-1; 10 bases line up with TRBD1. CDR3 length: 15 amino acids. Germline loops: CDR1 MGHDK, CDR2 SYGVNS. CDR3 nucleotides: TGTTCCAGCTCCCACAGAGGACAGGGGGTGAATAAGCAGTTCTTC. It codes for CSSSHRGQGVNKQFF.

The V gene is TRBV4-3, the J gene TRBJ2-3; 12 positions agree with TRBD2. V lost 1 base and J lost 3; bases outside the gene matches: 5. Looked up from germline, CDR1 is LGHNA and CDR2 is YSLEER. The CDR3 consists of 17 residues. This chain's CDR3 is CASSQVTTSGRTDTQYF. The CDR3 DNA reads as TGCGCCAGCAGCCAAGTGACGACTAGCGGGAGAACAGATACGCAGTATTTT.

This chain connects TRBV9 to TRBJ2-3; D is undetermined. This CDR3 has 13 amino acids. Germline CDR1 SGDLS, CDR2 YYNGEE. V gave up 4 bases and J gave up 4 bases, with 10 bases separating them. The CDR3 DNA reads as TGTGCCAGCAGCCACCCCTGGGCAGATACGCAGTATTTT. This translates into CASSHPWADTQYF.

This clonotype was counted between two and nine times. The V call is TRBV12-3 or TRBV12-4, the J call TRBJ2-7; 9 bases align to TRBD2. The CDR3 sequence is 13 residues long. Trimming at V came to 1 base and at J to 6 bases, leaving 1 base not matched to a gene. The CDR3 spells CASSLGGRAEQYF. The CDR3, as DNA: TGTGCCAGCAGTTTAGGCGGGAGGGCCGAGCAGTACTTC.

In regard to this clonotype: This sequence may be a read error, since a much larger clone differs from it by one base. V gene TRBV5-6 combines with J gene TRBJ2-5; unclear D gene. The CDR3 extends over 13 amino acids. V was clipped by 0 bases and J by 11 bases, with 14 bases between them. From germline, CDR1 is SGHDT and CDR2 YYEEEE. Written as DNA, the CDR3 is TGTGCCAGCAGCTTGGCCATGAACAATGAGCAGTACTTC. Translating it yields CASSLAMNNEQYF. Based on the CDR3 plus reference TRBV5-6 and TRBJ2-5, the full variable domain is DAGVTQSPTHLIKTRGQQVTLRCSPKSGHDTVSWYQQALGQGPQFIFQYYEEEERQRGNFPDRFSGHQFPNYSSELNVNALLLGDSALYLCASSLAMNNEQYFGPGTRLLVL.

There are many counts of this clonotype. This chain links TRBV12-3 or TRBV12-4 with TRBJ2-7, with 10 bases matching TRBD1. The CDR3 has 13 amino acids. With V trimmed by 8 bases and J by 6 bases, 7 bases remained unmatched. CDR3 in DNA: TGTGCCAGCCGACGGACAGGGGGGCGCGAGCAGTACTTC. This sequence encodes CASRRTGGREQYF.

The chain joins TRBV4-3 to TRBJ2-5; 7 bases are a match to TRBD1. The CDR3 totals 17 residues. Trimming cost V 0 bases and J 5 bases; bases outside gene matches: 12. Per germline, CDR1 LGHNA and CDR2 YSLEER. CDR3 DNA sequence: TGCGCCAGCAGCCAAGATCTCATTAGGGGGCGCGTGGAGACCCAGTACTTC. Translated, it gives CASSQDLIRGRVETQYF.

The V gene is TRBV10-3, the J gene TRBJ2-7, with D perhaps given as TRBD1 or TRBD2 (6 bases each). This CDR3 has 15 residues. Germline lookup yields CDR1 ENHRY and CDR2 SYGVKD. V lost 4 bases and J 7 bases, leaving 20 bases between the germline ends. This chain's CDR3 is CAISGGDTTYNEQYF. The CDR3 nucleotides are TGTGCCATCAGTGGGGGGGACACCACCTACAATGAGCAGTACTTC.

The chain links TRBV7-8 to TRBJ2-5, with TRBD1 identical over 10 bases. The closer fit of TRBJ2-7 to the DNA end suggests the J call may be wrong. CDR3 length equals 15 residues. Germline CDR1 SGHVS, CDR2 FQNEAQ. Here the CDR3 DNA reads TGTGCCAGCAGCCCTCAGGGACAGGGGAGGTACGAGCAGTACTTC. Translating it yields CASSPQGQGRYEQYF.

This clonotype occurred many times. The chain links TRBV24-1 to TRBJ2-5, with 8 bases that match TRBD1. The CDR3 runs to 15 residues. After removal of 4 bases from V and 1 base from J, the junction contained 4 bases not matched to a gene. The V gene's germline CDR1 is KGHDR and CDR2 SFDVKD. CDR3 residues: CATSDGQGIQETQYF. The CDR3, as DNA: TGTGCCACCAGTGACGGACAGGGCATCCAAGAGACCCAGTACTTC.

Written as DNA, the CDR3 is TGTGCCAGCAGCGAGGGAGGTGGGCTAGCGGCAAGCACAGATACGCAGTATTTT. It translates to CASSEGGGLAASTDTQYF. The V and J genes are TRBV9 and TRBJ2-3; 7 nucleotides line up with TRBD2. The CDR3 length is 18 residues. Germline V gives CDR1 SGDLS, CDR2 YYNGEE. V was clipped by 3 bases and J by 0 bases; unmatched bases: 13. Using reference TRBV9 and TRBJ2-3 for the parts outside the CDR3, the full variable domain is DSGVTQTPKHLITATGQRVTLRCSPRSGDLSVYWYQQSLDQGLQFLIQYYNGEERAKGNILERFSAQQFPDLHSELNLSSLELGDSALYFCASSEGGGLAASTDTQYFGPGTRLTVL.

This chain joins TRBV20-1 and TRBJ2-3; possibly TRBD2 for D (6 bases). The CDR3 contains 17 residues. Germline lookup yields CDR1 DFQATT and CDR2 SNEGSKA (reference sequence). V was shortened by 0 bases and J by 1 base, with 17 bases between the two germline ends. The DNA for the CDR3 is TGCAGTGCTAGAGATACTACCAGAGCGGGCGGCACAGATACGCAGTATTTT. Protein: CSARDTTRAGGTDTQYF.

This clonotype showed up just a few times. The gene calls are TRBV18 and TRBJ1-4; tentatively, D is TRBD1 (6 bases). Germline assignment: CDR1 KGHSH and CDR2 LQKENI. The ends were cut back, 3 bases at V and 4 bases at J, with 15 bases in the middle. This CDR3 region has 16 residues. CDR3 DNA sequence: TGTGCCAGCTCACCGCTCCAGGGGAAATTTAATGAAAAACTGTTTTTT. Amino acid sequence: CASSPLQGKFNEKLFF.

The gene calls are TRBV3-1 and TRBJ2-7; TRBD2 might be the D (5 bases). The germline V gene encodes CDR1 LGHDT and CDR2 YNNKEL (reference sequence). V lost 2 bases, J lost 0 bases, and 11 bases lay in between. The CDR3 length is 15 residues. CDR3 sequence reads: CASSQLAIPSYEQYF. The CDR3 nucleotides are TGTGCCAGCAGCCAATTAGCGATTCCCTCCTACGAGCAGTACTTC.

The gene calls are TRBV7-9 and TRBJ1-2, with D perhaps TRBD1 (5 bases). CDR1 and CDR2 (germline): SEHNR, FQNEAQ (reference sequence). The CDR3 consists of 16 residues. Trimming left V 5 bases short and J 8 bases short, with 24 bases between. Here the CDR3 reads CASSRPERTLRGGYTF. The CDR3, as DNA: TGTGCCAGCAGCCGACCCGAAAGGACCTTAAGGGGCGGCTACACCTTC.

Here the CDR3 reads CASSSWGWRGDPTDTQYF. The CDR3 DNA is TGCGCCAGCAGCTCCTGGGGGTGGCGTGGCGACCCCACAGATACGCAGTATTTT. The V gene is TRBV5-1, the J gene TRBJ2-3; either TRBD1 or TRBD2 may fit D (5 bases each). This CDR3 is 18 amino acids long. V shed 3 bases and J shed 2 bases, with 22 bases lying between them. Germline loops: CDR1 SGHRS, CDR2 YFSETQ.

Turning to this clonotype: Germline and junction disagree at one end, which may indicate a read error. V and J are TRBV13 and TRBJ2-3; D is undetermined. CDR3 length: 15 amino acids. Germline V gene lookup returns CDR1 PRHDT and CDR2 FYEKMQ (reference sequence). The chain's CDR3 is CAGSFYEATTDTQYF. In DNA form, the CDR3 reads TGTGCCGGCAGCTTTTATGAAGCGACCACAGATACGCAGTATTTT.

This clonotype appeared a few times. One junction end does not reproduce the germline sequence, and a read error may be involved. This chain's CDR3 is CASNLQGSSYEQYF. CDR3 bases: TGTGCCAGCAATTTACAGGGGAGCTCCTACGAGCAGTACTTC. This chain joins TRBV12-3 or TRBV12-4 and TRBJ2-7; 7 bases are a match to TRBD1. The CDR3 loop spans 14 amino acids.

This clonotype occurred a few times. The J gene is TRBJ1-1, the V gene TRBV5-1; D remains ambiguous. The CDR3 is 13 residues long. CDR1 is SGHRS, CDR2 YFSETQ, per germline. The V end lost 0 bases, the J end lost 7 bases, and 10 bases lay between the germline ends. Here the CDR3 reads CASSLAGRDEAFF. The CDR3, as DNA: TGCGCCAGCAGCTTGGCTGGGAGGGATGAAGCTTTCTTT.

The V and J genes are TRBV7-9 and TRBJ2-3; a weak D match, TRBD2 (6 bases). Germline V lookup: CDR1 SEHNR, CDR2 FQNEAQ (reference sequence). The CDR3 is made up of 17 amino acids. Trimming pared 4 bases from V and 0 bases from J, leaving 17 bases between. Here the CDR3 reads CASSSLLTGTSTDTQYF. In DNA form, the CDR3 reads TGTGCCAGCAGCTCCCTGCTAACCGGGACTAGCACAGATACGCAGTATTTT.

In its sample, this clonotype was seen once. The chain is built from TRBV13 and TRBJ2-5; TRBD2 matches 10 bases. CDR3 size: 14 residues. The germline CDR1 and CDR2 sequences are PRHDT and FYEKMQ (reference sequence). Trimming cost V 9 bases and J 5 bases; bases outside gene matches: 9. The CDR3 DNA reads TGTGCCAGTAATAAAGCGGGAGGGTCTGAGACCCAGTACTTC. Encoded protein: CASNKAGGSETQYF.